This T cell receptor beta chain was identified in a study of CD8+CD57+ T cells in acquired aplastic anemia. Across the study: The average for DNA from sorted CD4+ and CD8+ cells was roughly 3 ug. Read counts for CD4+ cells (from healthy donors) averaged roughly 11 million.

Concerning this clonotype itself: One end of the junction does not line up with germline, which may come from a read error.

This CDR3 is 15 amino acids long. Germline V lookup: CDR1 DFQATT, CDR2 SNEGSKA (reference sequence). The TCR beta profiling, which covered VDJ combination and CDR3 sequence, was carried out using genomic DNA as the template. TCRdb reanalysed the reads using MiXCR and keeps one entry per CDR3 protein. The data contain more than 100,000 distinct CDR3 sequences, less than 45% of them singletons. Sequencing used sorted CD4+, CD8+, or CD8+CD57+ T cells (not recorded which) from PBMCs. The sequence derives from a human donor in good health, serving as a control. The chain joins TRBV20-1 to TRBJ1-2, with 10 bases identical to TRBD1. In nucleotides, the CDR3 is TGCAGTCCTAGAGCTTCGACAGGGGGCGACAATGGCTACACCTTC. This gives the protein CSPRASTGGDNGYTF.